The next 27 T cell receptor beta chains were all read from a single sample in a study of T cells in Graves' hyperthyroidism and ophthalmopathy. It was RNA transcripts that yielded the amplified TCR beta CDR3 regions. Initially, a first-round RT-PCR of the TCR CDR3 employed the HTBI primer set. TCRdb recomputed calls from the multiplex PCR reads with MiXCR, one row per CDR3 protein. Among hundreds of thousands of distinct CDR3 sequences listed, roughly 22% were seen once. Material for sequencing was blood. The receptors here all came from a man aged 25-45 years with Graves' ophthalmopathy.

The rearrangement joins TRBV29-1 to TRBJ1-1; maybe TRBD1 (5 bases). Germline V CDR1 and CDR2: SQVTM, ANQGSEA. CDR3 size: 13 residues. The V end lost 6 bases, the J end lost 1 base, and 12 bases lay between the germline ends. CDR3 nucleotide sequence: TGCAGCGTCCCCGGGGGGGGGAACACTGAAGCTTTCTTT. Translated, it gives CSVPGGGNTEAFF.

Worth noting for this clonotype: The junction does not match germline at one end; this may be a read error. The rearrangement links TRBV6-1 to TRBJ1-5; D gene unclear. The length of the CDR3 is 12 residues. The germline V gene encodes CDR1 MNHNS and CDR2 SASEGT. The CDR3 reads CACRKLNQPQHF. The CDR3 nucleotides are TGTGCCTGCAGGAAACTCAATCAGCCCCAGCATTTT.

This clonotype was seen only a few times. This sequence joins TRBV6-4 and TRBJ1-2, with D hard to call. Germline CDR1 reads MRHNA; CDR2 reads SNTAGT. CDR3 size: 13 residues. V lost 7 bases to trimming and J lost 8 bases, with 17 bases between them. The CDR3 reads CASINGRIFGYTF. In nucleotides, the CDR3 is TGTGCCAGCATTAACGGACGGATTTTCGGCTACACCTTC.

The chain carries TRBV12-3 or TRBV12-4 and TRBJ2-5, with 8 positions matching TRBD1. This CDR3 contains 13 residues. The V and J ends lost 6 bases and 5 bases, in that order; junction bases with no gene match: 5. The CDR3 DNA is TGTGCCAGCAGGATGGACAGGGTTGAGACCCAGTACTTC. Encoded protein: CASRMDRVETQYF.

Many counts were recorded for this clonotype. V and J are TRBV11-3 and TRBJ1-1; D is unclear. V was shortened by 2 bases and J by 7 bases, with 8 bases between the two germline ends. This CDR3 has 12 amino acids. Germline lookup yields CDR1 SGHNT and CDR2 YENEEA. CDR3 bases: TGTGCCAGCAGCTTATGGGCAGATGAAGCTTTCTTT. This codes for CASSLWADEAFF.

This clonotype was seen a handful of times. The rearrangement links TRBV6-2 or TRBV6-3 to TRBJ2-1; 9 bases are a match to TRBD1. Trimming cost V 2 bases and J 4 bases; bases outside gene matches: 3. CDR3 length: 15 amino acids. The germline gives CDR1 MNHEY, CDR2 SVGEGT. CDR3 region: CASSYGTGRYNEQFF. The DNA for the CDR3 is TGTGCCAGCAGTTACGGGACAGGGAGGTACAATGAGCAGTTCTTC.

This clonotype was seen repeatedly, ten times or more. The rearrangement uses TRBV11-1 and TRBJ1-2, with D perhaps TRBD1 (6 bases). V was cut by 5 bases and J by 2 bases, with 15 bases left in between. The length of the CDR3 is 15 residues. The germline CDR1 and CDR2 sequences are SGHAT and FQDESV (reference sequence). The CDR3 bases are TGTGCCAGCAGCCACCCGCCAGGGGCCAACTATGGCTACACCTTC. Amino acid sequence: CASSHPPGANYGYTF. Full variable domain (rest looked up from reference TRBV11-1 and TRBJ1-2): EAEVAQSPRYKITEKSQAVAFWCDPISGHATLYWYRQILGQGPELLVQFQDESVVDDSQLPKDRFSAERLKGVDSTLKIQPAELGDSAMYLCASSHPPGANYGYTFGSGTRLTVV.

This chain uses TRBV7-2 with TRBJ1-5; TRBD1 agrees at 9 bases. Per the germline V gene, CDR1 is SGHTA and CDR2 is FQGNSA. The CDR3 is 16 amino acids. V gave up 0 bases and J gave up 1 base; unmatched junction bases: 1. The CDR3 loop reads CASSLAGQGSNQPQHF. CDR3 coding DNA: TGTGCCAGCAGCTTAGCGGGACAGGGAAGCAATCAGCCCCAGCATTTT.

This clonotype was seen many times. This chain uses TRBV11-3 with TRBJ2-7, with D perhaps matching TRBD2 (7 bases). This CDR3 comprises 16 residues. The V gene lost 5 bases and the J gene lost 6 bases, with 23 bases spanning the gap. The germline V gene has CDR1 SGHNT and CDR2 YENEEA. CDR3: CASSPRSGLRGGEQYF. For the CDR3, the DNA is TGTGCCAGCAGCCCACGCTCGGGGCTAAGGGGGGGCGAGCAGTACTTC.

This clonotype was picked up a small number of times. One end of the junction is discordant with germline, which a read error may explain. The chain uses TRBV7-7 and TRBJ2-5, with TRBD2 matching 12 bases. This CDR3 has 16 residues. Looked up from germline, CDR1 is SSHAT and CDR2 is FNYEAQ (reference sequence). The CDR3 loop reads CASSYRLAGVGETQYF. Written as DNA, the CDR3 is TGTGCTAGCAGCTACCGACTAGCGGGAGTGGGTGAGACCCAGTACTTC.

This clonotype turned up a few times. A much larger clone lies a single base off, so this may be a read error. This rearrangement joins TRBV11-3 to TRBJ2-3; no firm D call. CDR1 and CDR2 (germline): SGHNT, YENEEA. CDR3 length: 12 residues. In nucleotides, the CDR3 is TGTGTCAGCAGCCCGGCTTTGAATACGCAGTATTTT. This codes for CVSSPALNTQYF.

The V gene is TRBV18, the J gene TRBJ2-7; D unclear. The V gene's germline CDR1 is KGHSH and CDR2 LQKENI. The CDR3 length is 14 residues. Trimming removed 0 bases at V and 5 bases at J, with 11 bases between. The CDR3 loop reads CASSPPTLIHEQYF. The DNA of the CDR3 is TGTGCCAGCTCACCACCAACACTGATCCACGAGCAGTACTTC.

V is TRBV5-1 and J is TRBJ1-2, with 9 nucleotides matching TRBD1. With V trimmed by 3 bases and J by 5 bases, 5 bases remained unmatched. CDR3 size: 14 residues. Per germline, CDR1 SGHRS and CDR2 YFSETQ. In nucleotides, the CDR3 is TGCGCCAGCAGCTCGGGGACAGGGAGGTATGGCTACACCTTC. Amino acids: CASSSGTGRYGYTF.

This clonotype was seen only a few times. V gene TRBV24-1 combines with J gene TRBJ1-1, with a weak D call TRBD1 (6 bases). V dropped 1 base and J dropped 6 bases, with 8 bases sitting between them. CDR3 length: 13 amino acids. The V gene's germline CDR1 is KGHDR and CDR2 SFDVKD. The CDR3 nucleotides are TGTGCCACCAGTGATTTTGGGGGGCCTGAAGCTTTCTTT. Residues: CATSDFGGPEAFF.

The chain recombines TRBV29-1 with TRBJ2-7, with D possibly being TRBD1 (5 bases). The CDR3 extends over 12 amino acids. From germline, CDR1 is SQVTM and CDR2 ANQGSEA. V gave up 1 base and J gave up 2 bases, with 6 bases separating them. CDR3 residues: CSVEGTTYEQYF. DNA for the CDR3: TGCAGCGTTGAAGGGACAACCTACGAGCAGTACTTC.

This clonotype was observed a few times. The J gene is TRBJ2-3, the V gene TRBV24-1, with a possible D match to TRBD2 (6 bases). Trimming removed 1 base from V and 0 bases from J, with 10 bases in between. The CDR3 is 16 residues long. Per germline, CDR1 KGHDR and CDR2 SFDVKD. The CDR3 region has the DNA TGTGCCACCAGTGATTTTGGGCTAGCGAGCACAGATACGCAGTATTTT. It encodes CATSDFGLASTDTQYF.

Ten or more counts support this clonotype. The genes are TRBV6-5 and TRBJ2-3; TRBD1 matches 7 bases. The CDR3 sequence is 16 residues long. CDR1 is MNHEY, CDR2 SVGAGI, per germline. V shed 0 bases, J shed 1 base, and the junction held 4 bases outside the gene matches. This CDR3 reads CASSYSGDRGTDTQYF. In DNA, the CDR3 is TGTGCCAGCAGTTACTCCGGCGACAGGGGCACAGATACGCAGTATTTT.

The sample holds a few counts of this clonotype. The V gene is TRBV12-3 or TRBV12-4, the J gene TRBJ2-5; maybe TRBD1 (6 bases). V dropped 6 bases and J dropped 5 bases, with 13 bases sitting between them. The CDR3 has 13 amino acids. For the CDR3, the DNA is TGTGCCAGCAGGCTTAACAGGGAGGAGACCCAGTACTTC. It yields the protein CASRLNREETQYF.

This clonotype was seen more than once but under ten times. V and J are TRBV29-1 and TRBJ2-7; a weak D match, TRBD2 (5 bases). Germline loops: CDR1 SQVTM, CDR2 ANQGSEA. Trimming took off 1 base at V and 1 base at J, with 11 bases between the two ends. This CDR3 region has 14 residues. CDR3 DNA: TGCAGCGTTGAAGGTAACGGGGTGTCCTACGAGCAGTACTTC. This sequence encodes CSVEGNGVSYEQYF.

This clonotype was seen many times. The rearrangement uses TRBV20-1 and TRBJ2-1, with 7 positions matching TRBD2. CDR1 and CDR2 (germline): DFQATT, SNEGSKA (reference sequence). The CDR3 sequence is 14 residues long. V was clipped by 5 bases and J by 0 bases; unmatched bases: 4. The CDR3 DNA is TGCAGTGCTGAACTAGCGAACTCCTACAATGAGCAGTTCTTC. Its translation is CSAELANSYNEQFF.

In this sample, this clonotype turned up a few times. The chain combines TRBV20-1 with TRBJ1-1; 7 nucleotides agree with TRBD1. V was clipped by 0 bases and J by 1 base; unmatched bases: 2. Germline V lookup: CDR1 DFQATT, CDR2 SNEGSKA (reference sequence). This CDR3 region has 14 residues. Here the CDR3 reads CSARDGDRNTEAFF. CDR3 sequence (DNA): TGCAGTGCTAGAGATGGGGACAGGAACACTGAAGCTTTCTTT.

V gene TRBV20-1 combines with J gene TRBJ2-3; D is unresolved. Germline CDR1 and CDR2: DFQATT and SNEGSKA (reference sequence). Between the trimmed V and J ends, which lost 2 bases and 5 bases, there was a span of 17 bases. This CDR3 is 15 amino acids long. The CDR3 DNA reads TGCAGTGCTAGAATCCCCACTCGAGGCAGAGATACGCAGTATTTT. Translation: CSARIPTRGRDTQYF.

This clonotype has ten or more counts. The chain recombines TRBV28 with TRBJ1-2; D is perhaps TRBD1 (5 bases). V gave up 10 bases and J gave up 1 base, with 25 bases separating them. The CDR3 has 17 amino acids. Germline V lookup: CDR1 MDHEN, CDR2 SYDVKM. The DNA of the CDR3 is TGTGCCATCGTTAGGGGCGGGGTGACGCCCCGTAACTATGGCTACACCTTC. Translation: CAIVRGGVTPRNYGYTF.

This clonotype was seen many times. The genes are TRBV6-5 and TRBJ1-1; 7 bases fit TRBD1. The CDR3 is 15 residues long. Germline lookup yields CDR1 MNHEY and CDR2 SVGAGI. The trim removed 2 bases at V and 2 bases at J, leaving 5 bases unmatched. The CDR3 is CASSYNRGINTEAFF. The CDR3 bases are TGTGCCAGCAGTTACAACAGGGGCATAAACACTGAAGCTTTCTTT.

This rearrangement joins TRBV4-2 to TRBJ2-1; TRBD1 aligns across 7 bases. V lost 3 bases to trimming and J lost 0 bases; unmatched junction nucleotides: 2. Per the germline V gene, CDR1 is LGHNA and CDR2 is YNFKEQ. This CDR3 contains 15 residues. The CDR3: CASSQGQSSYNEQFF. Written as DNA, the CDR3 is TGTGCCAGCAGCCAGGGACAGAGCTCCTACAATGAGCAGTTCTTC.

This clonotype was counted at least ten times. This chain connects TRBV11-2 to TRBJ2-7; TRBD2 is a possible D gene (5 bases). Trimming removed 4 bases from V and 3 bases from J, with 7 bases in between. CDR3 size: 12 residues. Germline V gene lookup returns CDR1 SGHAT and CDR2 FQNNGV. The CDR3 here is CASSSTSYEQYF. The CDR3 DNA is TGTGCCAGCAGCTCAACTAGCTACGAGCAGTACTTC.

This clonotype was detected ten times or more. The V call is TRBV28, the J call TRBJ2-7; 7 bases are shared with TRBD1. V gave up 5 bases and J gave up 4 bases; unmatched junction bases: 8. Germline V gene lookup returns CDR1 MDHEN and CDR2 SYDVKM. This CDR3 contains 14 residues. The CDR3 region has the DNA TGTGCCAGCAGTATCCCGGACAGGTTATACGAGCAGTACTTC. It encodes CASSIPDRLYEQYF.